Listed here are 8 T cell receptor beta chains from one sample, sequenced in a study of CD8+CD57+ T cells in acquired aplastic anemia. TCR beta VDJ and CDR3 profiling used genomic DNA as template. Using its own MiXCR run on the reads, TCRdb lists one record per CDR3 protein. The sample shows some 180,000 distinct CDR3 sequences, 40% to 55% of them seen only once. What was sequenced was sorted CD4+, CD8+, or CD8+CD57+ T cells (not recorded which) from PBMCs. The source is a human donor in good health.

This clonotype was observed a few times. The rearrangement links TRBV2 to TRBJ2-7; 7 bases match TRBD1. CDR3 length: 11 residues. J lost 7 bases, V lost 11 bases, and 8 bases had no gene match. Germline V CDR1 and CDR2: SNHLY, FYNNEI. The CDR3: CALTGPGEQYF. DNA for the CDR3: TGTGCCCTGACAGGGCCGGGTGAGCAGTACTTC.

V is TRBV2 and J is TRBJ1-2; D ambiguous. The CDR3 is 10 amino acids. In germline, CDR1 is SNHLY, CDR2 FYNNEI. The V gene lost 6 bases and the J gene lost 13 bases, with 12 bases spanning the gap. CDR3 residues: CASSGPPVTF. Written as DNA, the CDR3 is TGTGCCAGCAGCGGGCCCCCTGTCACCTTC.

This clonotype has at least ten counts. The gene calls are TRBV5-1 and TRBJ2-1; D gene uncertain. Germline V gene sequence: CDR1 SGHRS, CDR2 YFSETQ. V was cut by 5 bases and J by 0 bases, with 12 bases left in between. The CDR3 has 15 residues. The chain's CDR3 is CASSLATSSYNEQFF. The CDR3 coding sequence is TGCGCCAGCAGTCTTGCTACAAGCTCCTACAATGAGCAGTTCTTC.

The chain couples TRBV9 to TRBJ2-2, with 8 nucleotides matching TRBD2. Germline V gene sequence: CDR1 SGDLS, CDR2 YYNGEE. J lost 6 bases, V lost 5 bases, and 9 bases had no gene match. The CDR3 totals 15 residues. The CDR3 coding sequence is TGTGCCAGCAGTGAATTTCGGGGGGGCGCCGGGGAGCTGTTTTTT. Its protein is CASSEFRGGAGELFF.

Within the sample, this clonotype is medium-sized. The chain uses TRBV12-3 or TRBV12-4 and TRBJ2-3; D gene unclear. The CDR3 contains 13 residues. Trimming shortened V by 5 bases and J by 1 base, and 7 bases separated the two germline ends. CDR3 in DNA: TGTGCCAGCAGTCCGTCAGGCACAGATACGCAGTATTTT. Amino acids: CASSPSGTDTQYF.

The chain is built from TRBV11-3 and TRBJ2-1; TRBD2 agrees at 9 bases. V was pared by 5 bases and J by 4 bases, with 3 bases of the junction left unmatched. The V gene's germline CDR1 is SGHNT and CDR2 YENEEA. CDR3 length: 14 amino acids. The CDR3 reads CASSPLAGYNEQFF. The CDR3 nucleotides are TGTGCCAGCAGCCCACTAGCGGGTTACAATGAGCAGTTCTTC.

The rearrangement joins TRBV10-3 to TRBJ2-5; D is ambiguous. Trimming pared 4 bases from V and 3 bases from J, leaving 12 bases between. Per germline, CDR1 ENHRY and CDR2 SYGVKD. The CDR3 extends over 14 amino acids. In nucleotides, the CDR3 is TGTGCCATCAGTGCGGAGAACCTTAAAGAGACCCAGTACTTC. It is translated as CAISAENLKETQYF.

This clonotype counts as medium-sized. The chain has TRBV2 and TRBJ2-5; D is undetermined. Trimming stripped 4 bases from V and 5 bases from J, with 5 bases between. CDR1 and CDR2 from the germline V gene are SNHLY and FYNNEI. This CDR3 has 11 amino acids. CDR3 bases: TGTGCCAGCAGTGTCAAGGAGACCCAGTACTTC. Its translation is CASSVKETQYF. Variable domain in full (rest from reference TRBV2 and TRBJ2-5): EPEVTQTPSHQVTQMGQEVILRCVPISNHLYFYWYRQILGQKVEFLVSFYNNEISEKSEIFDDQFSVERPDGSNFTLKIRSTKLEDSAMYFCASSVKETQYFGPGTRLLVL.